Included here is one T cell receptor beta chain sequence, with context. Its antigen is as yet unknown. The germline V gene has CDR1 SGHKS and CDR2 YYEKEE (reference sequence). V shed 3 bases and J shed 4 bases, with 8 bases lying between them. This CDR3 comprises 13 residues. Sequencing was performed with immunoSEQ multiplex PCR; in TCRdb, only in-frame clones are kept and a portion is missing. This table holds around 140,000 clones, 89% found once. This sample is drawn from a study of T cell responses to AZD1222 COVID-19 vaccine. Study conclusions and caveats: CD4 TCRs linked to vaccination spanned spike, dominating at 160-218 and 743-854. Nearly half of spike-specific TCRs reportedly target variant regions that are unmutated in the B.1.351 and B.1.1.7 variants. Baseline seropositives among AZD1222 recipients totaled only 5 to 7.

The sequencing used peripheral blood, collected on day 0 of AZD1222 vaccination. The source is an adult in good health. The chain recombines TRBV5-5 with TRBJ1-3; D perhaps matches TRBD1 (5 bases). The DNA of the CDR3 is TGTGCCAGCAGCTCAAACAGGGGAAACACCATATATTTT. Translated, it gives CASSSNRGNTIYF.